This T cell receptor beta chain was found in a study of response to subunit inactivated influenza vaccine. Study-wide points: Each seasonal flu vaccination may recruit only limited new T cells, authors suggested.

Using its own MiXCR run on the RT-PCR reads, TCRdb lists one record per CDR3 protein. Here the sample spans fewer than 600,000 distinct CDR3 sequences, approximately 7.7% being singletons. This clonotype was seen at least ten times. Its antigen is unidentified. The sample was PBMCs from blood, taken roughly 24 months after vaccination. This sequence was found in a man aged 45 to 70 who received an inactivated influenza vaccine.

CDR3 sequence: CASSSRLGPPLKDEQYF. CDR3 nucleotides: TGTGCCAGCAGTTCCCGCTTGGGCCCGCCGCTTAAAGACGAGCAGTACTTC. The chain recombines TRBV6-2 or TRBV6-3 with TRBJ2-7; D remains unclear. The CDR3 length is 17 residues. The germline CDR1 and CDR2 sequences are MNHEY and SVGEGT. Between the trimmed V and J ends, which lost 4 bases and 5 bases, there was a span of 24 bases.